This TCR beta chain stems from a study of T cell responses to AZD1222 COVID-19 vaccine. At the level of the study: The study pooled second doses at about 4 or about 12 weeks.

This CDR3 contains 13 residues. The V end lost 8 bases, the J end lost 6 bases, and 14 bases lay between the germline ends. Germline CDR1 is LGHDT and CDR2 is YNNKEL (reference sequence). Study results and caveats: Close to half of all spike-specific TCRs reportedly target regions of the variants that are unmutated. No day 14 peak samples; only post-peak repertoires were characterized.

Data came from immunoSEQ multiplex PCR; TCRdb stores just in-frame clones and leaves some out. Of approximately 150,000 clones listed, approximately 92% are singletons. Notes on this clone: Its antigen is not known.

This specimen was peripheral blood, taken on day 0 of AZD1222 vaccination. The TCR was taken from an adult in good health. The chain combines TRBV3-1 (or the pseudogene TRBV3-2) with TRBJ2-1, with unresolved D. The CDR3 loop is CASSSGQFNEQFF. CDR3 nucleotide sequence: TGTGCCAGCTCGTCTGGCCAATTCAATGAGCAGTTCTTC.